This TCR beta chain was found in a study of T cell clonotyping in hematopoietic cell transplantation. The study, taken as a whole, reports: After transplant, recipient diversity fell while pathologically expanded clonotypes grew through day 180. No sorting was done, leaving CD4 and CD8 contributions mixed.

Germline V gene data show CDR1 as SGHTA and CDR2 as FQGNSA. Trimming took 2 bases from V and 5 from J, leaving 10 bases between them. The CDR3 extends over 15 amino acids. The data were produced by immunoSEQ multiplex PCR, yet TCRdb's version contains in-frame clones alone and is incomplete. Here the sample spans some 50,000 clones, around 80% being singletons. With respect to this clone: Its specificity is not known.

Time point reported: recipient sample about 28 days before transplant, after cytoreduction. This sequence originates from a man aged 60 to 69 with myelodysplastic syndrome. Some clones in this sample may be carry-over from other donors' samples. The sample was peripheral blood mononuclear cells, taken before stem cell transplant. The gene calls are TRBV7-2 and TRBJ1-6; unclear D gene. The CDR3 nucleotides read TGTGCCAGCAGCTTAATATCGGTAGATAATTCACCCCTCCACTTT. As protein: CASSLISVDNSPLHF.